The source of this TCR beta chain is a study of control samples from healthy donors and cancer patients. This table comes from immunoSEQ multiplex PCR, and its TCRdb copy is limited to in-frame clones, with some not included. The sample consists of approximately 90,000 clones, about 83% of them appearing once. The CDR3 extends over 13 amino acids. Between the trimmed V and J ends, which lost 5 bases and 5 bases, there was a span of 13 bases. The sequenced material came from blood. The receptor was derived from a middle-aged woman in good health. The chain carries TRBV12-3 or TRBV12-4 and TRBJ2-7, with D perhaps TRBD1 (5 bases). CDR3 residues: CASSQGTIHEQYF. The DNA for the CDR3 is TGTGCCAGCAGTCAGGGAACGATCCACGAGCAGTACTTC.